One and the same sample provided the 29 T cell receptor beta chains below, sequenced in a study of cytomegalovirus exposure and HLA in healthy donors. PCR primers comprised 60 Vbeta and 13 Jbeta primers. Measured with immunoSEQ multiplex PCR; TCRdb has only the in-frame clones, and not every one. The sample has 210,000 or so clones, about 85% seen once. Material: PBMCs. The receptors were sampled from a woman between 50 and 59 years old in good health and CMV-seropositive.

This chain joins TRBV4-2 and TRBJ2-4, with a possible D match to TRBD1 (5 bases). The V and J ends lost 0 bases and 1 base respectively, with 16 bases between them. The CDR3 consists of 18 residues. Germline V gene sequence: CDR1 LGHNA, CDR2 YNFKEQ. The CDR3 DNA reads as TGTGCCAGCAGCCAAGATCTTCGGGCAGGGTGGGCCAAAAACATTCAGTACTTC. This encodes CASSQDLRAGWAKNIQYF.

The chain joins TRBV6-1 to TRBJ2-1, with 8 bases identical to TRBD2. Per germline, CDR1 MNHNS and CDR2 SASEGT. The CDR3 is 15 amino acids. With 4 bases clipped from V and 8 bases from J, the junction kept 10 bases outside the gene matches. DNA of the CDR3: TGTGCCAGCAGTGTTAGCGGGGATCTCAGGGATGAGCAGTTCTTC. Its protein is CASSVSGDLRDEQFF.

The chain links TRBV29-1 to TRBJ2-3, with D uncertain. Trimming removed 4 bases at V and 7 bases at J, with 21 bases between. Germline V gene data show CDR1 as SQVTM and CDR2 as ANQGSEA. The CDR3 length is 15 residues. CDR3 DNA sequence: TGCAGCGTTGGAGGCCAAATAGCTTATGGTTATACGCAGTATTTT. Protein product: CSVGGQIAYGYTQYF.

The V call is TRBV27, the J call TRBJ2-7, with 7 positions matching TRBD1. The CDR3 has 15 residues. V dropped 6 bases and J dropped 1; count of bases not matched to a gene: 9. Germline V gene sequence: CDR1 MNHEY, CDR2 SMNVEV (reference sequence). The CDR3 loop reads CASSLRTGPSYEQYF. CDR3 bases: TGTGCCAGCAGCCTACGGACAGGCCCATCCTACGAGCAGTACTTC.

The rearrangement uses TRBV19 and TRBJ1-5; D not certain. In germline, CDR1 is LNHDA, CDR2 SQIVND (reference sequence). This CDR3 spans 14 amino acids. Trimming pared 11 bases from V and 2 bases from J, leaving 16 bases between. CDR3 sequence: CAANKRRGNQPQHF. CDR3 DNA: TGTGCCGCCAACAAGCGGAGGGGCAATCAGCCCCAGCATTTT.

The chain joins TRBV10-2 to TRBJ1-2; D remains unclear. The CDR3 length is 12 residues. V lost 5 bases to trimming and J lost 7 bases, with 11 bases between them. CDR1 is WSHSY, CDR2 SAAADI, per germline. This CDR3 reads CASSSLNGGYTF. In DNA form, the CDR3 reads TGCGCCAGCAGTTCACTTAATGGTGGCTACACCTTC.

The chain is built from TRBV5-4 and TRBJ1-6, with TRBD1 as a possible D gene (6 bases). Germline loops: CDR1 SGHNT, CDR2 YYREEE (reference sequence). The V end lost 5 bases, the J end lost 7 bases, and 16 bases lay between the germline ends. CDR3 length: 15 amino acids. The CDR3 nucleotides are TGTGCCAGCAGGTCCGCGGGGGCTTACAATTCACCCCTCCACTTT. Its translation: CASRSAGAYNSPLHF.

The rearrangement links TRBV19 to TRBJ2-1; 9 bases agree with TRBD2. Germline CDR1 reads LNHDA; CDR2 reads SQIVND (reference sequence). The CDR3 is 19 residues long. The trim removed 3 bases at V and 1 base at J, leaving 13 bases unmatched. Written as DNA, the CDR3 is TGTGCCAGTAGTATTTTCGCGGGGGGGGCGGATATATCCTACAATGAGCAGTTCTTC. It encodes CASSIFAGGADISYNEQFF.

This clone was observed once. This chain joins TRBV7-9 and TRBJ1-2, with D hard to call. V was shortened by 6 bases and J by 2 bases, with 7 bases between the two germline ends. Germline assignment: CDR1 SEHNR and CDR2 FQNEAQ (reference sequence). The CDR3 has 12 residues. The CDR3 DNA follows: TGTGCCAGCAGTCTTTTCAACTATGGCTACACCTTC. It specifies CASSLFNYGYTF.

The chain employs TRBV28 and TRBJ1-2, with 10 nucleotides matching TRBD1. The CDR3 extends over 15 amino acids. Germline loops: CDR1 MDHEN, CDR2 SYDVKM. V lost 8 bases, J lost 6 bases, and 12 bases stayed unmatched. The CDR3 sequence is CASGSRTGGIDGYTF. In DNA, the CDR3 is TGTGCCAGCGGTTCCCGGACAGGGGGGATTGATGGCTACACCTTC.

The J gene is TRBJ2-3, the V gene TRBV4-2, with 9 bases identical to TRBD2. With V trimmed by 2 bases and J by 6 bases, 15 bases remained unmatched. The CDR3 has 18 amino acids. From germline, CDR1 is LGHNA and CDR2 YNFKEQ. CDR3 bases: TGTGCCAGCAGCCAAAAAGGGGAGCGGGGGGCCCCCCTGGATACGCAGTATTTT. This sequence encodes CASSQKGERGAPLDTQYF.

This clone was counted a few times. The chain carries TRBV9 and TRBJ1-1; TRBD1 might be the D (5 bases). Germline CDR1 and CDR2: SGDLS and YYNGEE. The CDR3 has 16 residues. The V end was cut by 0 bases, the J end by 0 bases, with 12 bases between. As DNA, the CDR3 is TGTGCCAGCAGCGTAGCGTTGACAGAGGTGAACACTGAAGCTTTCTTT. This encodes CASSVALTEVNTEAFF.

This chain connects TRBV5-1 to TRBJ2-2; a weak D match, TRBD1 (6 bases). CDR3 length: 15 amino acids. Germline-derived CDR1 and CDR2 are SGHRS and YFSETQ. V lost 0 bases to trimming and J lost 3 bases, with 9 bases between them. The CDR3 protein is CASSLDREYTGELFF. CDR3 in DNA: TGCGCCAGCAGCTTGGACAGGGAGTACACCGGGGAGCTGTTTTTT.

V and J are TRBV15 and TRBJ2-7, with D unclear. Germline loops: CDR1 LNHNV, CDR2 YYDKDF (reference sequence). CDR3 length equals 14 residues. Trimming cost V 0 bases and J 2 bases, with 8 bases left between them. The CDR3 nucleotides read TGTGCCACCAGCAGAGAGTTGGCAGCCTACGAGCAGTACTTC. Amino acids: CATSRELAAYEQYF.

The chain couples TRBV28 to TRBJ2-7, with 13 bases aligning to TRBD2. After removal of 3 bases from V and 6 bases from J, the junction contained 5 bases not matched to a gene. The CDR3 extends over 15 amino acids. From germline, CDR1 is MDHEN and CDR2 SYDVKM. CDR3 region: CASSFHGLAGAEQYF. The CDR3 DNA sequence: TGTGCCAGCAGTTTCCACGGACTAGCGGGGGCCGAGCAGTACTTC. The variable domain in full, completed from reference TRBV28 and TRBJ2-7, reads DVKVTQSSRYLVKRTGEKVFLECVQDMDHENMFWYRQDPGLGLRLIYFSYDVKMKEKGDIPEGYSVSREKKERFSLILESASTNQTSMYLCASSFHGLAGAEQYFGPGTRLTVT.

The chain links TRBV9 to TRBJ1-4; a weak D match, TRBD1 (5 bases). Germline V gene lookup returns CDR1 SGDLS and CDR2 YYNGEE. CDR3 length equals 14 residues. V shed 2 bases and J shed 5 bases, with 10 bases lying between them. This CDR3 is CASSVGTRNEKLFF. The CDR3 DNA sequence: TGTGCCAGCAGCGTCGGGACTCGAAATGAAAAACTGTTTTTT.

This CDR3 is CASSRLAGYHEQFF. CDR3 in DNA: TGTGCCAGTAGCAGACTAGCGGGGTATCATGAGCAGTTCTTC. J is TRBJ2-1 and V is TRBV19; 11 bases are a match to TRBD2. V shed 6 bases and J 8 bases; nucleotides not matched to a gene: 6. The V gene's germline CDR1 is LNHDA and CDR2 SQIVND (reference sequence). CDR3 size: 14 residues.

The V and J genes are TRBV27 and TRBJ1-6; 7 bases line up with TRBD1. The germline V gene has CDR1 MNHEY and CDR2 SMNVEV (reference sequence). Trimming removed 5 bases from V and 7 bases from J; junction bases left unmatched: 8. The CDR3 extends over 15 amino acids. The CDR3 DNA follows: TGTGCCAGCAGTGCCCGACAGGGTGGGAATTCACCCCTCCACTTT. It translates to CASSARQGGNSPLHF.

The chain joins TRBV9 to TRBJ1-6; D might be TRBD1 (5 bases). The V gene's germline CDR1 is SGDLS and CDR2 YYNGEE. The germline V and J ends were trimmed by 3 bases and 10 bases, with 17 bases remaining between them. The CDR3 is made up of 15 amino acids. The CDR3 nucleotides are TGTGCCAGCAGCGCCCTCGGGGGAGTTGGGTCACCCCTCCACTTT. Its translation is CASSALGGVGSPLHF.

The chain couples TRBV5-6 to TRBJ2-1; 9 bases agree with TRBD1. The ends lost 4 bases at V and 1 base at J; junction bases unmatched: 9. The CDR3 has 17 residues. Germline values: CDR1 SGHDT, CDR2 YYEEEE. The chain's CDR3 is CASSRLTGGVSYNEQFF. The CDR3, as DNA: TGTGCCAGCAGCCGCTTGACAGGGGGGGTATCCTACAATGAGCAGTTCTTC.

The chain carries TRBV19 and TRBJ1-1; D gene unclear. V lost 2 bases and J lost 0, with 19 bases in between. This CDR3 comprises 18 residues. Looked up from germline, CDR1 is LNHDA and CDR2 is SQIVND (reference sequence). The CDR3 region is CASSIQRGGIRLNTEAFF. In DNA, the CDR3 is TGTGCCAGTAGTATACAGCGGGGTGGGATACGACTGAACACTGAAGCTTTCTTT.

This clone has more than one count but fewer than ten. V and J are TRBV11-2 and TRBJ2-6; 9 bases agree with TRBD1. With 5 bases clipped from V and 0 bases from J, the junction kept 5 bases outside the gene matches. This CDR3 has 17 residues. The V gene's germline CDR1 is SGHAT and CDR2 FQNNGV. The CDR3: CASSMGQGISGANVLTF. As DNA, the CDR3 is TGTGCCAGCAGCATGGGACAGGGTATCTCTGGGGCCAACGTCCTGACTTTC. The variable domain in full, with the rest retrieved from reference TRBV11-2 and TRBJ2-6, is EAGVAQSPRYKIIEKRQSVAFWCNPISGHATLYWYQQILGQGPKLLIQFQNNGVVDDSQLPKDRFSAERLKGVDSTLKIQPAKLEDSAVYLCASSMGQGISGANVLTFGAGSRLTVL.

On this clone itself: The junction departs from the called germline gene at one end, perhaps through a read error. The V call is TRBV6-1, the J call TRBJ1-1; maybe TRBD1 (6 bases). CDR3 size: 16 residues. Germline V gene sequence: CDR1 MNHNS, CDR2 SASEGT. The DNA for the CDR3 is TGTGCCAGCAGCGAAGCAGGGGTTCCCTTGAACACTGAAGCTTTCTTT. It translates to CASSEAGVPLNTEAFF.

The chain recombines TRBV28 with TRBJ1-1, with 7 bases fitting TRBD1. The V gene's germline CDR1 is MDHEN and CDR2 SYDVKM. The CDR3 covers 15 residues. The J segment lost 5 bases and the V segment lost 0 bases, leaving 6 bases of the junction unmatched. In DNA form, the CDR3 reads TGTGCCAGCAGTTTATGGGCAGGGGGGAATACTGAAGCTTTCTTT. Protein: CASSLWAGGNTEAFF.

In regard to this clone: Germline and junction disagree at one end, which may indicate a read error. This chain links TRBV7-9 with TRBJ2-6, with 8 bases fitting TRBD2. The CDR3 length is 15 residues. Per the germline V gene, CDR1 is SEHNR and CDR2 is FQNEAQ (reference sequence). The CDR3 region is CSSSHGRGGANVLTF. In DNA, the CDR3 is TGTTCCAGCAGCCACGGGAGGGGGGGGGCCAACGTCCTGACTTTC. Variable domain in full (rest from reference TRBV7-9 and TRBJ2-6): DTGVSQNPRHKITKRGQNVTFRCDPISEHNRLYWYRQTLGQGPEFLTYFQNEAQLEKSRLLSDRFSAERPKGSFSTLEIQRTEQGDSAMYLCSSSHGRGGANVLTFGAGSRLTVL.

The chain combines TRBV9 with TRBJ2-7; maybe TRBD2 (6 bases). The CDR3 has 16 residues. V lost 0 bases and J lost 0, with 13 bases in between. Germline V gene data show CDR1 as SGDLS and CDR2 as YYNGEE. The CDR3 sequence: CASSVDGTPSSYEQYF. In DNA, the CDR3 is TGTGCCAGCAGCGTAGATGGGACTCCTAGCTCCTACGAGCAGTACTTC.

The gene calls are TRBV5-1 and TRBJ1-1, with 11 bases lining up with TRBD1. The length of the CDR3 is 13 residues. Germline V gives CDR1 SGHRS, CDR2 YFSETQ. The V and J ends lost 4 bases and 10 bases, in that order; junction bases with no gene match: 6. The CDR3 nucleotides read TGCGCCAGCAGCGACGGGACAGGGGGTCTAGCTTTCTTT. Its translation: CASSDGTGGLAFF.

This chain connects TRBV5-1 to TRBJ2-2, with D possibly TRBD2 on 7 matching bases. Trimming left V 3 bases short and J 5 bases short, with 20 bases between. Germline assignment: CDR1 SGHRS and CDR2 YFSETQ. CDR3 length: 17 residues. The CDR3 is CASSWEPGGDRTGELFF. In DNA form, the CDR3 reads TGCGCCAGCAGCTGGGAGCCGGGGGGCGATAGGACCGGGGAGCTGTTTTTT. Based on the CDR3 plus reference TRBV5-1 and TRBJ2-2, the full variable domain is KAGVTQTPRYLIKTRGQQVTLSCSPISGHRSVSWYQQTPGQGLQFLFEYFSETQRNKGNFPGRFSGRQFSNSRSEMNVSTLELGDSALYLCASSWEPGGDRTGELFFGEGSRLTVL.

Turning to this clone: This sample also contains other DNA sequences that code for the same CDR3. V and J are TRBV2 and TRBJ1-3; 8 bases match TRBD1. The CDR3 sequence is 15 residues long. Germline loops: CDR1 SNHLY, CDR2 FYNNEI. The V gene end was trimmed by 3 bases and the J gene end by 3 bases; junction bases not matched to a gene: 4. The CDR3 loop reads CASSEQGAGGNTIYF. CDR3 in DNA: TGTGCCAGCAGTGAGCAGGGGGCTGGTGGAAACACCATATATTTT.